Presented here are 18 T cell receptor beta chains from one specimen sequenced in a study of blood T cell repertoires in COVID-19. TCRdb's table, derived via immunoSEQ multiplex PCR, lists solely in-frame clones and lacks some. The sample lists about 97,000 clones, approximately 90% seen once, with approximately 1.5% in the top ten. The sequenced material came from peripheral blood. These receptors were taken from a man aged 55 to 69 with acute or convalescent COVID-19.

This chain links TRBV10-3 with TRBJ1-2; D is uncertain. CDR3 size: 12 residues. Germline loops: CDR1 ENHRY, CDR2 SYGVKD. V lost 2 bases and J 3 bases, leaving 4 bases between the germline ends. The CDR3 DNA sequence: TGTGCCATCAGTGAGACAGACTATGGCTACACCTTC. Its translation: CAISETDYGYTF.

The chain uses TRBV29-1 and TRBJ1-1; 7 positions match TRBD1. The CDR3 length is 13 residues. J was trimmed by 4 bases and V by 6 bases; bases with no gene match: 8. CDR1 and CDR2 (germline): SQVTM, ANQGSEA. The CDR3 DNA reads as TGCAGCGTGAAACAGGGGATCGGCACTGAAGCTTTCTTT. Translation gives CSVKQGIGTEAFF. The complete variable domain, with remaining parts taken from reference TRBV29-1 and TRBJ1-1, reads SAVISQKPSRDICQRGTSLTIQCQVDSQVTMMFWYRQQPGQSLTLIATANQGSEATYESGFVIDKFPISRPNLTFSTLTVSNMSPEDSSIYLCSVKQGIGTEAFFGQGTRLTVV.

The chain has TRBV5-1 and TRBJ1-4; perhaps TRBD1 as D (5 bases). Germline V gene data show CDR1 as SGHRS and CDR2 as YFSETQ. Trimming removed 2 bases at V and 5 bases at J, with 10 bases between. CDR3 size: 14 residues. The CDR3 is CASSFGGGNEKLFF. The CDR3 coding sequence is TGCGCCAGCAGCTTCGGCGGGGGGAATGAAAAACTGTTTTTT.

The gene calls are TRBV7-2 and TRBJ2-5, with D possibly matching TRBD1 (6 bases). V was cut by 1 base and J by 5 bases, with 8 bases left in between. Per the germline V gene, CDR1 is SGHTA and CDR2 is FQGNSA. This CDR3 region has 13 residues. The CDR3 bases are TGTGCCAGCAGCTTAGGACAGGAGGAGACCCAGTACTTC. Translating it yields CASSLGQEETQYF.

This chain uses TRBV7-2 with TRBJ2-5, with D possibly being TRBD1 (5 bases). Trimming shortened V by 2 bases and J by 5 bases, and 18 bases separated the two germline ends. Per the germline V gene, CDR1 is SGHTA and CDR2 is FQGNSA. This CDR3 region has 16 residues. CDR3 loop: CASSLRQGRYSETQYF. The CDR3 DNA is TGTGCCAGCAGCTTAAGGCAGGGCCGGTATTCGGAGACCCAGTACTTC.

The chain couples TRBV10-3 to TRBJ1-1; D call uncertain. CDR1 and CDR2 from the germline V gene are ENHRY and SYGVKD. The CDR3 consists of 14 residues. V shed 3 bases and J shed 1 base, with 9 bases lying between them. As DNA, the CDR3 is TGTGCCATCAGTGAAGTAAGCCGGAACACTGAAGCTTTCTTT. Encoded protein: CAISEVSRNTEAFF.

This chain uses TRBV29-1 with TRBJ2-7; weak D call: TRBD2 (6 bases). Deletions cut 3 bases from V and 3 bases from J, with 15 bases between. The CDR3 length is 14 residues. CDR1 is SQVTM and CDR2 is ANQGSEA in the germline V gene. CDR3 protein: CSVDHGIGGYEQYF. In nucleotides, the CDR3 is TGCAGCGTTGACCACGGTATCGGGGGCTACGAGCAGTACTTC.

The DNA of the CDR3 is TGTGCCAGCAGTTACTATGGGGCTAGCAATCAGCCCCAGCATTTT. This translates into CASSYYGASNQPQHF. The chain couples TRBV6-6 to TRBJ1-5; perhaps TRBD1 as D (5 bases). The V end was cut by 1 base, the J end by 0 bases, with 7 bases between. This CDR3 has 15 amino acids. Germline V gene data show CDR1 as MNHNY and CDR2 as SVGAGI (reference sequence).

The chain links TRBV7-2 to TRBJ1-5; 9 bases align to TRBD1. Germline V lookup: CDR1 SGHTA, CDR2 FQGNSA. The CDR3 covers 17 residues. J gave up 5 bases and V 5 bases, and 13 bases lay outside the gene matches. CDR3 DNA: TGTGCCAGCAGCCCCCCCTCCGGGACAGGGAGCGATCAGCCCCAGCATTTT. Amino acid sequence: CASSPPSGTGSDQPQHF.

This clone was picked up a small number of times. The chain carries TRBV5-8 and TRBJ1-5, with 9 bases identical to TRBD1. There are 16 residues in the CDR3. V lost 3 bases, J lost 4 bases, and 8 bases stayed unmatched. Germline CDR1 reads SGHTS; CDR2 reads YDEGEE. CDR3 in DNA: TGTGCCAGCAGCTCCCTTGGGACAGGGAAGAATCAGCCCCAGCATTTT. Translated: CASSSLGTGKNQPQHF. Full variable domain (missing parts from reference TRBV5-8 and TRBJ1-5): EAGVTQSPTHLIKTRGQQATLRCSPISGHTSVYWYQQALGLGLQFLLWYDEGEERNRGNFPPRFSGRQFPNYSSELNVNALELEDSALYLCASSSLGTGKNQPQHFGDGTRLSIL.

The genes are TRBV11-2 and TRBJ1-1; weak D call: TRBD1 (5 bases). Germline loops: CDR1 SGHAT, CDR2 FQNNGV. Deletions cut 2 bases from V and 7 bases from J, with 23 bases between. The CDR3 consists of 17 residues. This chain's CDR3 is CASSLRGRVTRPDEAFF. The CDR3 nucleotides are TGTGCCAGCAGCTTAAGGGGCCGGGTAACCCGTCCGGATGAAGCTTTCTTT.

This chain connects TRBV3-1 (or the pseudogene TRBV3-2) to TRBJ1-1; D gene ambiguous. CDR1 is LGHDT, CDR2 YNNKEL, per germline (reference sequence). The CDR3 loop spans 14 amino acids. Trimming removed 5 bases at V and 4 bases at J, with 14 bases between. CDR3 sequence: CASSSKISGTEAFF. For the CDR3, the DNA is TGTGCCAGCAGCAGTAAGATAAGCGGCACTGAAGCTTTCTTT.

The chain has TRBV28 and TRBJ1-2, with TRBD1 as a possible D gene (6 bases). Germline V gene sequence: CDR1 MDHEN, CDR2 SYDVKM. V shed 6 bases and J shed 4 bases, with 6 bases lying between them. This CDR3 contains 11 residues. Here the CDR3 reads CASRGAYGYTF. The CDR3 region has the DNA TGTGCCAGCAGGGGGGCCTATGGCTACACCTTC.

The rearrangement joins TRBV18 to TRBJ2-5; D perhaps matches TRBD2 (6 bases). CDR1 KGHSH and CDR2 LQKENI come from the germline V gene. Trimming stripped 2 bases from V and 2 bases from J, with 12 bases between. The length of the CDR3 is 15 residues. The CDR3 DNA is TGTGCCAGCTCACCAGGAAGCGCGGGGCAAGAGACCCAGTACTTC. Translation gives CASSPGSAGQETQYF.

The V and J genes are TRBV3-1 (or the pseudogene TRBV3-2) and TRBJ1-2, with D perhaps matching TRBD1 (6 bases). CDR1 and CDR2 from the germline V gene are LGHDT and YNNKEL (reference sequence). CDR3 length: 13 amino acids. Trimming stripped 4 bases from V and 4 bases from J, with 10 bases between. The CDR3 nucleotides read TGTGCCAGCAGCCTAGGGGGTGGCTATGGCTACACCTTC. Protein product: CASSLGGGYGYTF.

The table lists this clone with a count of one. The chain employs TRBV10-2 and TRBJ1-2, with D tentatively TRBD1 (5 bases). V dropped 7 bases and J dropped 4 bases, with 19 bases sitting between them. This CDR3 spans 15 amino acids. Germline loops: CDR1 WSHSY, CDR2 SAAADI. CDR3 bases: TGCGCCAGCACCCAAAATGGGGCAGAAATCTATGGCTACACCTTC. Its translation: CASTQNGAEIYGYTF.

The chain is built from TRBV5-1 and TRBJ2-2; D perhaps matches TRBD1 (5 bases). From germline, CDR1 is SGHRS and CDR2 YFSETQ. The CDR3 contains 16 residues. Between the trimmed V and J ends, which lost 4 bases and 0 bases, there was a span of 13 bases. The CDR3 DNA sequence: TGCGCCAGCAGCGCCCTAGGGGCCTCGAACACCGGGGAGCTGTTTTTT. This gives the protein CASSALGASNTGELFF.

The rearrangement joins TRBV5-1 to TRBJ1-1, with 7 bases matching TRBD1. Trimming removed 2 bases from V and 3 bases from J; junction bases left unmatched: 4. The CDR3 covers 14 residues. Germline lookup yields CDR1 SGHRS and CDR2 YFSETQ. CDR3 sequence reads: CASSLTGQDTEAFF. CDR3 bases: TGCGCCAGCAGCTTAACCGGACAGGACACTGAAGCTTTCTTT.